This passage covers 3 T cell receptor beta chains from one sample sequenced in a study of T cell repertoires in cytomegalovirus infection. Via MiXCR, TCRdb re-called the reads, giving one row per CDR3 protein. The profile covers 150,000 to 200,000 distinct CDR3 sequences, with under 15% appearing a single time and 27% taken by the ten largest. Sequencing used PBMCs. The source is a human donor in good health (CMV status not recorded). Some clones in this sample may be carry-over from other donors' samples.

There are many counts of this clonotype. The chain links TRBV7-3 to TRBJ2-1, with 8 bases matching TRBD2. Germline trimming cut 5 bases from V and 5 bases from J; bases unmatched to any gene: 14. The CDR3 spans 17 residues. Germline CDR1 reads SGHTA; CDR2 reads FQGTGA. The CDR3 region is CASSADPGLGPDNEQFF. CDR3 sequence (DNA): TGTGCCAGCAGCGCCGACCCGGGACTAGGTCCCGACAATGAGCAGTTCTTC.

The genes are TRBV7-9 and TRBJ1-1; D unresolved. The CDR3 has 12 residues. V shed 5 bases and J shed 11 bases, with 15 bases lying between them. Germline V gene sequence: CDR1 SEHNR, CDR2 FQNEAQ (reference sequence). The CDR3 nucleotides are TGTGCCAGCAGCCTGGAGGGATTTAACGCTTTCTTT. Its translation: CASSLEGFNAFF.

This clonotype was detected a few times. This chain links TRBV19 with TRBJ1-1, with D hard to call. V lost 7 bases to trimming and J lost 3 bases, with 18 bases between them. This CDR3 has 15 amino acids. CDR1 is LNHDA, CDR2 SQIVND, per germline (reference sequence). CDR3 sequence reads: CASTAGNTFYTEAFF. Written as DNA, the CDR3 is TGTGCCAGTACTGCGGGCAACACCTTTTACACTGAAGCTTTCTTT.